This T cell receptor (beta chain) is from a study of OX40 agonist ivuxolimab in advanced cancers. About the study: The treatment was a fully human IgG2 OX40 agonist, ivuxolimab.

A remark on this clone: As yet, its antigen is unknown.

The repertoire was sequenced with immunoSEQ multiplex PCR; TCRdb's copy has only in-frame clones and lacks some. The sample holds 70,000 to 95,000 clones; about 84% are singletons and the top ten take 6.5% to 7.5%. General study points: It was also the case that some nonresponders had low normalized T-cell clonal expansion. Clonal expansion from baseline to week 6 occurred in both CD4+ and CD8+ T cells.

Trimming took 4 bases from V and 4 from J; bases not matched to a gene: 7. Germline CDR1 reads LNHDA; CDR2 reads SQIVND (reference sequence). The CDR3 covers 15 residues. This chain joins TRBV19 and TRBJ1-3, with 7 positions matching TRBD1. The input for sequencing was CD4+ or CD8+ T cells sorted from blood, taken in a trial of the OX40 agonist ivuxolimab. The clonotype originates from an adult with an advanced solid tumor such as melanoma, head and neck, liver or kidney cancer. The CDR3 sequence is CASSTYTGAGNTIYF. In DNA, the CDR3 is TGTGCCAGTAGTACCTATACAGGGGCGGGAAACACCATATATTTT.